This TCR beta chain was documented in a study of TIL therapy for anti-PD-1-resistant metastatic lung cancer. The sample's time point: pre-treatment sample, taken before nivolumab and TIL therapy. Concerning this clone itself: Its target is unknown.

The immunoSEQ assay was v3. The protocol was immunoSEQ multiplex PCR, while the TCRdb copy is restricted to in-frame clones and leaves out a portion. The table records roughly 57,000 clones, approximately 78% of them present only once. Notes on the study in general: Infused TIL clonotypes partially replaced the baseline blood repertoire, then decayed over months.

This CDR3 is built from 14 residues. V was shortened by 3 bases and J by 1 base, with 9 bases between the two germline ends. Germline CDR1 is MNHEY and CDR2 is SVGAGI. The source of this sequence is a person between 30 and 80 years old with non-small cell lung cancer. Material: blood, obtained at baseline. J is TRBJ1-1 and V is TRBV6-5, with D perhaps matching TRBD1 (5 bases). The CDR3 bases are TGTGCCAGCAGTTATTCGGGGGGGAACACTGAAGCTTTCTTT. Encoded protein: CASSYSGGNTEAFF.